These 8 T cell receptor beta chains share one sample of origin, sequenced in a study of beta chain features in type 1 diabetes. Expressed TCRB transcripts were sequenced because the entire RNA isolate underwent reverse transcription. The repertoire was sequenced with immunoSEQ multiplex PCR; TCRdb's copy has only in-frame clones and lacks some. Among 300,000 or so clones, 6.5% to 10% were seen once, and the ten largest hold around 0.44%. The sequencing input was central memory CD4+ T cells from blood. Receptors were obtained from a woman aged 18-29 years in good health.

This clone turned up a few times. The V and J genes are TRBV4-3 and TRBJ2-1, with D unclear. Trimming took off 1 base at V and 4 bases at J, with 20 bases between the two ends. The CDR3 length is 18 residues. The V gene's germline CDR1 is LGHNA and CDR2 YSLEER. CDR3 amino acids: CASSQVRSSRAIYNEQFF. The CDR3, as DNA: TGCGCCAGCAGCCAAGTCCGGTCCAGTCGGGCGATTTACAATGAGCAGTTCTTC.

This clone was seen only a few times. Other DNA sequences from this sample encode an identical CDR3 as well. The chain recombines TRBV28 with TRBJ2-7, with a possible D match to TRBD2 (6 bases). The CDR3 length is 14 residues. V gave up 2 bases and J gave up 3 bases, with 11 bases separating them. Germline values: CDR1 MDHEN, CDR2 SYDVKM. In nucleotides, the CDR3 is TGTGCCAGCAGTTTAAGGGACTGGGACTACGAGCAGTACTTC. Its protein product is CASSLRDWDYEQYF.

This clone was counted between two and nine times. The CDR3 DNA sequence: TGTGCCAGCAGCTTACGGGGGCTCTCCTACGAGCAGTACTTC. It specifies CASSLRGLSYEQYF. The rearrangement uses TRBV13 and TRBJ2-7; D assignment may be TRBD1 or TRBD2 (6 bases each). Trimming pared 2 bases from V and 0 bases from J, leaving 8 bases between. Germline loops: CDR1 PRHDT, CDR2 FYEKMQ (reference sequence). The CDR3 is 14 amino acids.

This clone appeared a few times. The V call is TRBV11-2, the J call TRBJ2-1, with TRBD1 as a possible D gene (5 bases). The ends were cut back, 3 bases at V and 10 bases at J, with 13 bases in the middle. Germline V gene sequence: CDR1 SGHAT, CDR2 FQNNGV. CDR3 length: 13 amino acids. The DNA of the CDR3 is TGTGCCAGCAGCTTCCTAGACAGACCCGAGCAGTTCTTC. Translation: CASSFLDRPEQFF.

This clone has a handful of counts. This chain uses TRBV7-9 with TRBJ1-2; 7 bases match TRBD1. The ends lost 11 bases at V and 8 bases at J; junction bases unmatched: 5. The CDR3 sequence is 10 residues long. Germline CDR1 is SEHNR and CDR2 is FQNEAQ (reference sequence). The CDR3 DNA follows: TGTGCCGGGGACAGCAGGGGCTACACCTTC. Protein product: CAGDSRGYTF. Filled out from reference TRBV7-9 and TRBJ1-2, the complete variable domain reads DTGVSQNPRHKITKRGQNVTFRCDPISEHNRLYWYRQTLGQGPEFLTYFQNEAQLEKSRLLSDRFSAERPKGSFSTLEIQRTEQGDSAMYLCAGDSRGYTFGSGTRLTVV.

This clone was recorded a few times. This chain links TRBV6-1 with TRBJ2-1; TRBD1 matches 9 bases. Looked up from germline, CDR1 is MNHNS and CDR2 is SASEGT. Trimming cost V 3 bases and J 4 bases; bases outside gene matches: 4. This CDR3 contains 15 residues. DNA for the CDR3: TGTGCCAGCAGTGAGTCGACAGGGGGATACAATGAGCAGTTCTTC. Protein: CASSESTGGYNEQFF.

The gene calls are TRBV6-1 and TRBJ2-6, with no clear D. V shed 6 bases and J shed 2 bases, with 8 bases lying between them. CDR1 and CDR2 (germline): MNHNS, SASEGT. This CDR3 contains 14 residues. The CDR3: CASRSEAGANVLTF. The CDR3 DNA sequence: TGTGCCAGCAGGTCTGAGGCTGGGGCCAACGTCCTGACTTTC.

This clone has more than one count but fewer than ten. The J gene is TRBJ2-3, the V gene TRBV29-1; possible D gene TRBD1, 5 bases. The CDR3 has 12 residues. V was pared by 4 bases and J by 4 bases, with 9 bases between. Germline V gives CDR1 SQVTM, CDR2 ANQGSEA. For the CDR3, the DNA is TGCAGCGTTGGTTGGGGCTCAGATACGCAGTATTTT. Residues: CSVGWGSDTQYF.